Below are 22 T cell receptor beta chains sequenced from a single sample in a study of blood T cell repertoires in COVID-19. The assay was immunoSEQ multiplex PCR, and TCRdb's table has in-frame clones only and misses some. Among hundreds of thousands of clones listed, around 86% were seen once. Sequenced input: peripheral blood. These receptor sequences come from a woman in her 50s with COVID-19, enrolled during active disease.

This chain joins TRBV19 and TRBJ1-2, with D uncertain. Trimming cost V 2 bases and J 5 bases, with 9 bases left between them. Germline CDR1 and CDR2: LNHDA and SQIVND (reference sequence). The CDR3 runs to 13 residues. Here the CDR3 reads CASSISDSYGYTF. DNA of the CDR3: TGTGCCAGTAGTATATCGGACTCGTATGGCTACACCTTC.

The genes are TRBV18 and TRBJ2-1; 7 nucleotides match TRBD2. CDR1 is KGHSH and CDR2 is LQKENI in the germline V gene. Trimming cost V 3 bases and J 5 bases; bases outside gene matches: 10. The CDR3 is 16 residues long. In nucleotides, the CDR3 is TGTGCCAGCTCACCGGGGGGGAGACCGGGAAACAATGAGCAGTTCTTC. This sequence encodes CASSPGGRPGNNEQFF.

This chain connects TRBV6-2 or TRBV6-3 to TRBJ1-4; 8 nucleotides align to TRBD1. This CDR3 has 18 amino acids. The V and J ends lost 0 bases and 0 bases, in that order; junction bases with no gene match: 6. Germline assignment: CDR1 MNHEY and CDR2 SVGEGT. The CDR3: CASSYSWTGNPTNEKLFF. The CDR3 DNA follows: TGTGCCAGCAGTTACTCCTGGACAGGGAACCCAACTAATGAAAAACTGTTTTTT.

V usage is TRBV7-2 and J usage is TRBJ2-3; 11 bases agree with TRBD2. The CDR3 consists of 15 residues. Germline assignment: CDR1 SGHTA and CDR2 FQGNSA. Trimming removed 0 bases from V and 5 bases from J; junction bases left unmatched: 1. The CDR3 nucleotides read TGTGCCAGCAGCTTAGCTGGACTAGCGGGAGATACGCAGTATTTT. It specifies CASSLAGLAGDTQYF. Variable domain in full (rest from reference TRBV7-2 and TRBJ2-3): GAGVSQSPSNKVTEKGKDVELRCDPISGHTALYWYRQSLGQGLEFLIYFQGNSAPDKSGLPSDRFSAERTGGSVSTLTIQRTQQEDSAVYLCASSLAGLAGDTQYFGPGTRLTVL.

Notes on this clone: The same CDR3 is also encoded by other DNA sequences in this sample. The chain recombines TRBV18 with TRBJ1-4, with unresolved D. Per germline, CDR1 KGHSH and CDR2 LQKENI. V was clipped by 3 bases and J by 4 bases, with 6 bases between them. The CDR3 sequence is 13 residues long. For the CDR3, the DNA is TGTGCCAGCTCACCTGGGCTTAATGAAAAACTGTTTTTT. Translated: CASSPGLNEKLFF.

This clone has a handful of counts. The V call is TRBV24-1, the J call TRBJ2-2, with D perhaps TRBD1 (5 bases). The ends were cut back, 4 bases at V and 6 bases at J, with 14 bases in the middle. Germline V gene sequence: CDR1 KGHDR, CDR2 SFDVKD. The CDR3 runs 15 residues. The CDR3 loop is CATSDRYETAGELFF. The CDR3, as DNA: TGTGCCACCAGTGACCGTTATGAGACAGCCGGGGAGCTGTTTTTT.

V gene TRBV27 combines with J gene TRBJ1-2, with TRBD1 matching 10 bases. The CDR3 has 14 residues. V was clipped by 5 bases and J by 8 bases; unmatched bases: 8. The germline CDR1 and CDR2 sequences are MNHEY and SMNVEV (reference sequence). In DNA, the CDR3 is TGTGCCAGCAGTCCTACCGGGACAGGGGTCGGCTACACCTTC. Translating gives CASSPTGTGVGYTF.

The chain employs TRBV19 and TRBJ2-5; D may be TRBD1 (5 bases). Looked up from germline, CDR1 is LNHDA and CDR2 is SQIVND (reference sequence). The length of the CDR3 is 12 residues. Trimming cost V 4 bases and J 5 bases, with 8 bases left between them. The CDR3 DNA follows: TGTGCCAGTAGTAAGGGGCGCGAGACCCAGTACTTC. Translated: CASSKGRETQYF.

The CDR3 DNA sequence: TGTGCCACCAGTAAGAGACTGTTGGAGGCCTACGAGCAGTACTTC. Translated, it gives CATSKRLLEAYEQYF. The chain combines TRBV15 with TRBJ2-7; perhaps TRBD2 as D (5 bases). Per the germline V gene, CDR1 is LNHNV and CDR2 is YYDKDF (reference sequence). This CDR3 contains 15 residues. Trimming cost V 6 bases and J 2 bases, with 17 bases left between them.

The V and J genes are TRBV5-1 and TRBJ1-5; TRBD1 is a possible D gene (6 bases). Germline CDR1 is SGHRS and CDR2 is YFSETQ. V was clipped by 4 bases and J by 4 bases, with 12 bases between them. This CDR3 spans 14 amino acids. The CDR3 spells CASSDGQNNQPQHF. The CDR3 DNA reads TGCGCCAGCAGCGATGGACAGAATAATCAGCCCCAGCATTTT.

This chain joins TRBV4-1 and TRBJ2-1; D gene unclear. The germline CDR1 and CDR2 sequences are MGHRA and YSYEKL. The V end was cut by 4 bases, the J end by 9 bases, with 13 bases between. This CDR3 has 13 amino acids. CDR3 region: CASSLGRLIEQFF. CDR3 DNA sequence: TGCGCCAGCAGCCTAGGCAGGTTGATTGAGCAGTTCTTC.

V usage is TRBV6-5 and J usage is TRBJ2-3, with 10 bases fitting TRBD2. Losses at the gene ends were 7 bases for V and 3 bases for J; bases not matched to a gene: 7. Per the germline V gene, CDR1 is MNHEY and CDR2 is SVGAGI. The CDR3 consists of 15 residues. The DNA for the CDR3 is TGTGCCAGCATGAGCGGGAGGGTCAGGACAGATACGCAGTATTTT. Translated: CASMSGRVRTDTQYF.

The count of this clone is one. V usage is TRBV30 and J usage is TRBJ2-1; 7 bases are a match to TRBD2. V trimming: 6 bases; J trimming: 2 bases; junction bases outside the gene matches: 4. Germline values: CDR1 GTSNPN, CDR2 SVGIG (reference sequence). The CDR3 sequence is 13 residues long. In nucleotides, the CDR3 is TGTGCCTGCAGGACTAGTACCTACAATGAGCAGTTCTTC. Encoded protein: CACRTSTYNEQFF. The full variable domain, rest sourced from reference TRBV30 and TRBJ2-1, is SQTIHQWPATLVQPVGSPLSLECTVEGTSNPNLYWYRQAAGRGLQLLFYSVGIGQISSEVPQNLSASRPQDRQFILSSKKLLLSDSGFYLCACRTSTYNEQFFGPGTRLTVL.

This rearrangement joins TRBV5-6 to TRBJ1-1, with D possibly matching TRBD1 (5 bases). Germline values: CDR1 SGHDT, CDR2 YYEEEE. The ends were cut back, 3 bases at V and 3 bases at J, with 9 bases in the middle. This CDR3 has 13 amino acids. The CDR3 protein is CASSYDSHTEAFF. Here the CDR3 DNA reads TGTGCCAGCAGCTATGACAGTCACACTGAAGCTTTCTTT.

The CDR3 loop is CASSLGAGTDTQYF. The CDR3 coding sequence is TGTGCCAGCAGCTTGGGGGCTGGCACAGATACGCAGTATTTT. The chain recombines TRBV7-3 with TRBJ2-3; possible D gene TRBD1, 6 bases. CDR1 is SGHTA, CDR2 FQGTGA, per germline. The CDR3 runs 14 residues. V was shortened by 3 bases and J by 1 base, with 8 bases between the two germline ends.

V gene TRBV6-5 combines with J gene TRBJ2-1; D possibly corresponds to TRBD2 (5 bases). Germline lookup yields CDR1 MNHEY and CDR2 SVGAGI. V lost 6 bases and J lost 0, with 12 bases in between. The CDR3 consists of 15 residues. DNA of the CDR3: TGTGCCAGCAGCTCGGGATTTAGCTCCTACAATGAGCAGTTCTTC. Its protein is CASSSGFSSYNEQFF.

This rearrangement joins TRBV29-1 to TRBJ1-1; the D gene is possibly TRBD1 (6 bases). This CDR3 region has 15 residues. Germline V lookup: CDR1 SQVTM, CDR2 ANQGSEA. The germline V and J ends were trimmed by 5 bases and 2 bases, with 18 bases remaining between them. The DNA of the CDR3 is TGCAGCGTTAGATCCACCGGGACAACTAACACTGAAGCTTTCTTT. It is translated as CSVRSTGTTNTEAFF.

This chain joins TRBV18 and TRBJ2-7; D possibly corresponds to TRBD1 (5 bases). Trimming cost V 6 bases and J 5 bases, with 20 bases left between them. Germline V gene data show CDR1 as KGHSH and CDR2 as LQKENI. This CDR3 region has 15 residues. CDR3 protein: CASSPILTDTHEQYF. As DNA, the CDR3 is TGTGCCAGCTCGCCGATCCTGACAGACACCCACGAGCAGTACTTC.

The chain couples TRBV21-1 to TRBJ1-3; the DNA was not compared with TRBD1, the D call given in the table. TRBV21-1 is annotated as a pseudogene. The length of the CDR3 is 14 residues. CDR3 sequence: CAVTGEFSGNTIYF. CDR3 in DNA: TGCGCAGTTACAGGGGAATTCTCTGGAAACACCATATATTTT.

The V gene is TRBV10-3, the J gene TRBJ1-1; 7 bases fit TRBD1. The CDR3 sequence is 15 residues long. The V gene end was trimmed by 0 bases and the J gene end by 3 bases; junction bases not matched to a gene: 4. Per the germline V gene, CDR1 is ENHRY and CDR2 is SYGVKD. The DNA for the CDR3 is TGTGCCATCAGTGAGTCGGGGGGACAGTACACTGAAGCTTTCTTT. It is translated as CAISESGGQYTEAFF.

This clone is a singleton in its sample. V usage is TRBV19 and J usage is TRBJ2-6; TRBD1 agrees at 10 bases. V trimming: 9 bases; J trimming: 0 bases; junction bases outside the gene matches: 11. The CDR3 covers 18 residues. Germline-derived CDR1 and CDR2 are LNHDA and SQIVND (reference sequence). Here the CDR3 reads CASSDRGLRYSGANVLTF. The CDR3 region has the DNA TGTGCCAGCTCGGACAGGGGGTTAAGATACTCTGGGGCCAACGTCCTGACTTTC.

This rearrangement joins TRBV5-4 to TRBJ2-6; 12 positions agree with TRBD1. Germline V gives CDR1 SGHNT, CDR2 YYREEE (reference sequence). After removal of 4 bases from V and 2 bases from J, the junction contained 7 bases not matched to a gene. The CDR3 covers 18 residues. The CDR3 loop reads CASSRGTGGAPGANVLTF. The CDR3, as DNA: TGTGCCAGCAGCAGAGGGACAGGGGGCGCACCTGGGGCCAACGTCCTGACTTTC.